This TCR beta chain was documented in a study of T cell repertoires in cytomegalovirus infection. CDR3 length equals 12 residues. Trimming removed 8 bases from V and 5 bases from J, with 12 bases in between. Germline V gives CDR1 SGHVS, CDR2 FNYEAQ. TCRdb re-called the reads through MiXCR, storing one row per CDR3 protein. The table has around 550,000 distinct CDR3 sequences, roughly 29% seen once; the top ten hold over 10%. The sequencing sample was made of PBMCs. The chain employs TRBV7-6 and TRBJ1-1; D unresolved. The clonotype originates from a human donor in good health (CMV status not recorded). Some clones in this sample may be carry-over from other donors' samples. The CDR3 spells CASSNRRTEAFF. The CDR3 bases are TGTGCCAGCTCCAATCGGAGGACTGAAGCTTTCTTT.